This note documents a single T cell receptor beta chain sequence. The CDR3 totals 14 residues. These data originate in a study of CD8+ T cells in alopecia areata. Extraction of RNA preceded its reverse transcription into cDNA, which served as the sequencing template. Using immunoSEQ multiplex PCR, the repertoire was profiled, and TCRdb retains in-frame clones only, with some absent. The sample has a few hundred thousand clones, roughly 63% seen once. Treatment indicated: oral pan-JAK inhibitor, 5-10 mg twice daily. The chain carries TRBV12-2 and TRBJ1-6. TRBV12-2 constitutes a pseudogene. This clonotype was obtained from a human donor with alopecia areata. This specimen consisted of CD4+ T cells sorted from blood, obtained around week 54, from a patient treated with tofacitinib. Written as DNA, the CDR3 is TGTGCAAGTCGCTTAGAACGGTTCAATTCACCCCTCCACTTT. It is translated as CASRLERFNSPLHF.